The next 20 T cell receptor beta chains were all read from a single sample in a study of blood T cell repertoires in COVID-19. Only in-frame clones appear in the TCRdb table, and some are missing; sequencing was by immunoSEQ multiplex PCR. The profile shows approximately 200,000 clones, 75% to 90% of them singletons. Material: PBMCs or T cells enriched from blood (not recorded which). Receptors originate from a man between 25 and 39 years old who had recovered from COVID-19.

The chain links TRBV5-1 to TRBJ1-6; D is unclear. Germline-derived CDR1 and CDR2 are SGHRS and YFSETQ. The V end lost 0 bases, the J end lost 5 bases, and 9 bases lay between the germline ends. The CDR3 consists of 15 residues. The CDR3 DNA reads TGCGCCAGCAGCTTGGGGTCGGGAAATAATTCACCCCTCCACTTT. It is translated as CASSLGSGNNSPLHF.

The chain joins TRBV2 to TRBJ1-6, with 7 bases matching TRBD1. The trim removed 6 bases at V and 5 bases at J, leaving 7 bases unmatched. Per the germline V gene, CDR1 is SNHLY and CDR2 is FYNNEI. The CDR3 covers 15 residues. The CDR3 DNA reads TGTGCCAGCAGCTTAGGACAGGTCGATAATTCACCCCTCCACTTT. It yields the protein CASSLGQVDNSPLHF.

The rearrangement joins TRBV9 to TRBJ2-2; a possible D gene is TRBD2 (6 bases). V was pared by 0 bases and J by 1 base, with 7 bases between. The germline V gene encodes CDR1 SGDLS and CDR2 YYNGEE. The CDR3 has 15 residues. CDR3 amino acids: CASSVGGMNTGELFF. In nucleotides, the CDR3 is TGTGCCAGCAGCGTAGGCGGGATGAACACCGGGGAGCTGTTTTTT.

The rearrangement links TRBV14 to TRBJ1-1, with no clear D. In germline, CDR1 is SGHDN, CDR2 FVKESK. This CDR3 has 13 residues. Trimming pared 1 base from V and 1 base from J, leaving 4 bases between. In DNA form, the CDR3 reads TGTGCCAGCAGCCAAGCCCGGAACACTGAAGCTTTCTTT. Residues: CASSQARNTEAFF.

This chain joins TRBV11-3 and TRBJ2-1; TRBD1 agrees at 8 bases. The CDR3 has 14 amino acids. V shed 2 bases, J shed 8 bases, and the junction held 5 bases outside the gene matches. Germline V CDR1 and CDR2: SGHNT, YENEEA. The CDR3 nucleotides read TGTGCCAGCAGCTTAAATCCACAGGGGGATGAGCAGTTCTTC. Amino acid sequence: CASSLNPQGDEQFF.

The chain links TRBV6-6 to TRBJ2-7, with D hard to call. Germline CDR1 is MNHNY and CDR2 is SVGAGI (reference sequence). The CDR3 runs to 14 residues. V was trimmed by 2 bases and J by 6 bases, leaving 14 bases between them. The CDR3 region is CASSYGQVAREQYF. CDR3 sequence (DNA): TGTGCCAGCAGTTACGGGCAGGTGGCTCGCGAGCAGTACTTC.

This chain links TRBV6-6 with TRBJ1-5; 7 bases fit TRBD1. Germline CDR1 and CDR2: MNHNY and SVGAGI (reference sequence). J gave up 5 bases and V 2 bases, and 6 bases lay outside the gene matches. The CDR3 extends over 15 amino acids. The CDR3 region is CASSYPTGKDQPQHF. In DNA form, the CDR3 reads TGTGCCAGCAGTTACCCGACAGGGAAAGATCAGCCCCAGCATTTT.

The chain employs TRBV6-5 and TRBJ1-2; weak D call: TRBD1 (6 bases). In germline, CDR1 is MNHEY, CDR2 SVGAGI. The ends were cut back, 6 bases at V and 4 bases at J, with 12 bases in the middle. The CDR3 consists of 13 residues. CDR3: CASRPGHFYGYTF. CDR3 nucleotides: TGTGCCAGCAGACCGGGACACTTCTATGGCTACACCTTC.

CDR3 sequence (DNA): TGTGCCAGCAGCTTGGGAGTCCAGGGTTTTTATTCACCCCTCCACTTT. This gives the protein CASSLGVQGFYSPLHF. This chain links TRBV5-4 with TRBJ1-6; possible D gene TRBD1, 5 bases. Germline CDR1 SGHNT, CDR2 YYREEE (reference sequence). V was clipped by 0 bases and J by 8 bases, with 15 bases between them. This CDR3 spans 16 amino acids.

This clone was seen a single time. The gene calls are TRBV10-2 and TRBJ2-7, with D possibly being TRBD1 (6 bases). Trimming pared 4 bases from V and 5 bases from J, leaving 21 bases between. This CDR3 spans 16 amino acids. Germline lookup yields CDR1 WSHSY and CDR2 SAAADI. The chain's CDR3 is CASSGQLITGSHEQYF. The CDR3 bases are TGCGCCAGCAGTGGCCAGTTGATCACAGGGTCTCACGAGCAGTACTTC.

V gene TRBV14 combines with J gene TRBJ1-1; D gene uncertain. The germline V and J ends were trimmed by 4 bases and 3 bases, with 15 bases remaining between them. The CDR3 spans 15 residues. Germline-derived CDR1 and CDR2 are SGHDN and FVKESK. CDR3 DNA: TGTGCCAGCAGCCCTCTGGGAGGGAGATACACTGAAGCTTTCTTT. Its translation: CASSPLGGRYTEAFF.

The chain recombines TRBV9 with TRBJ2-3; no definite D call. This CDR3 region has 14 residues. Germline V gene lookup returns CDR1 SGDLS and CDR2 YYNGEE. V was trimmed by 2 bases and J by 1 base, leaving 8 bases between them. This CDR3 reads CASSVLSGTDTQYF. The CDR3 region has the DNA TGTGCCAGCAGCGTGTTATCTGGCACAGATACGCAGTATTTT.

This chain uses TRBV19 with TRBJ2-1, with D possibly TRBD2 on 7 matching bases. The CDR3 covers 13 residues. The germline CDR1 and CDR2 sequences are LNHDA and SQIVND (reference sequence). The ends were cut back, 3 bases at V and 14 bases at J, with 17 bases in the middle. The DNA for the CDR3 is TGTGCCAGTAGTATTGGGGGGGCCCTTGGAAAGTTCTTC. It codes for CASSIGGALGKFF.

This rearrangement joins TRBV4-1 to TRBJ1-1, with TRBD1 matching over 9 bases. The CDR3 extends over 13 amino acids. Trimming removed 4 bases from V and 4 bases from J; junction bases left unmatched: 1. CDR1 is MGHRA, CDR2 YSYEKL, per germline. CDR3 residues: CASSLDRGTEAFF. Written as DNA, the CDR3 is TGCGCCAGCAGCCTGGACAGGGGCACTGAAGCTTTCTTT.

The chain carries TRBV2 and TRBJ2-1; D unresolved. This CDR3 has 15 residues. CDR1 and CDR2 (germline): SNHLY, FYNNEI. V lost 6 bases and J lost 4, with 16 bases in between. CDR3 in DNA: TGTGCCAGCAGCTCCGAGTCAAGAACTTACAATGAGCAGTTCTTC. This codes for CASSSESRTYNEQFF.

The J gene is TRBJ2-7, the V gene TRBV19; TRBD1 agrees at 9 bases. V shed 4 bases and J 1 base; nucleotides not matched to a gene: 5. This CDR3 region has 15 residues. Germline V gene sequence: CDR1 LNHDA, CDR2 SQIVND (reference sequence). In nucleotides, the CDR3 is TGTGCCAGTAGTACCTCGACAGGGGGTTCCTACGAGCAGTACTTC. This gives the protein CASSTSTGGSYEQYF.

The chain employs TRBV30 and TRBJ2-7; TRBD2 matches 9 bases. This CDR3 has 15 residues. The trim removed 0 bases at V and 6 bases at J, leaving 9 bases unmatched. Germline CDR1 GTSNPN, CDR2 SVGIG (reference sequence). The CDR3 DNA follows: TGTGCCTGGAGTGTAATTGCGGGAGGGCCCTTCGAGCAGTACTTC. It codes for CAWSVIAGGPFEQYF.

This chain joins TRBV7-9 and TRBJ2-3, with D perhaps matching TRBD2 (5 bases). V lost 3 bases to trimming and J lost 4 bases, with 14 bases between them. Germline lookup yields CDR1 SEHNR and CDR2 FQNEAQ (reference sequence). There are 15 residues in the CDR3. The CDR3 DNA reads TGTGCCAGCAGCTTGGAGTACGGGGATTCAGATACGCAGTATTTT. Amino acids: CASSLEYGDSDTQYF.

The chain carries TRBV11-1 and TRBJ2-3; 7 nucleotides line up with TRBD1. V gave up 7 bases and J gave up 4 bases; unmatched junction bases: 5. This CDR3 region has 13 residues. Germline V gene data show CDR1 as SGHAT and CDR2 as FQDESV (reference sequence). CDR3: CASTPRGPDTQYF. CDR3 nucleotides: TGTGCCAGCACCCCTAGGGGGCCAGATACGCAGTATTTT.

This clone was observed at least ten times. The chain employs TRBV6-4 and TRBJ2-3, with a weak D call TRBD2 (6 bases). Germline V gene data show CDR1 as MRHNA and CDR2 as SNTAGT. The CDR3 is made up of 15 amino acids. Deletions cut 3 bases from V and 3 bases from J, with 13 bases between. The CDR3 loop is CASSESLLATDTQYF. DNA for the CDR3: TGTGCCAGCAGTGAATCCCTGCTAGCGACAGATACGCAGTATTTT.